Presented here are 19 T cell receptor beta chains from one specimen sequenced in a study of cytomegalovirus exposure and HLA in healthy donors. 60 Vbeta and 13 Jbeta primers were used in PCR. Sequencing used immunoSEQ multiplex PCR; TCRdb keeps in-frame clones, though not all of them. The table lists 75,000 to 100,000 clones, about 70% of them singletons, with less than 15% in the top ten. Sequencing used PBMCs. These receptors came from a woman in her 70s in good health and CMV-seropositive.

CDR3 in amino acids: CASTYLFRDTEAFF. DNA for the CDR3: TGTGCCAGCACCTACCTCTTCCGGGACACTGAAGCTTTCTTT. The genes are TRBV28 and TRBJ1-1; no definite D call. Germline V gene lookup returns CDR1 MDHEN and CDR2 SYDVKM. The CDR3 runs to 14 residues. V lost 7 bases to trimming and J lost 3 bases, with 15 bases between them.

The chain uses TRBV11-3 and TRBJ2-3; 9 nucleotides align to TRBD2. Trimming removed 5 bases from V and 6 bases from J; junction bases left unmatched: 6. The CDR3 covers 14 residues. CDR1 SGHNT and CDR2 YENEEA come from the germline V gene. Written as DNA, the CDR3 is TGTGCCAGCAGCGGCGGGGGGGCAGGGGATACGCAGTATTTT. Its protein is CASSGGGAGDTQYF.

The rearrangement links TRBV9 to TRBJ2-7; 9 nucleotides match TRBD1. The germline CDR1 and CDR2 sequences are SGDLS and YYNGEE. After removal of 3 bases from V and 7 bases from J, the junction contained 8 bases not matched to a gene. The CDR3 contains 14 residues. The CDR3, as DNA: TGTGCCAGCAGCGCCTGGGACAGGGCTCATGAGCAGTACTTC. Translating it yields CASSAWDRAHEQYF.

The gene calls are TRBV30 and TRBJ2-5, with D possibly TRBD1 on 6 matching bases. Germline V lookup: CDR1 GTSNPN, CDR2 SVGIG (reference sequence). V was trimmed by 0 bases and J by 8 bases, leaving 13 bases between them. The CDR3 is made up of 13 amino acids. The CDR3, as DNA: TGTGCCTGGAGTGTACTTTTCAGGGGAACCCAGTACTTC. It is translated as CAWSVLFRGTQYF.

The CDR3 here is CASSDPSGSHEQFF. CDR3 coding DNA: TGCGCCAGCAGTGATCCTAGCGGGAGCCATGAGCAGTTCTTC. The chain carries TRBV10-1 and TRBJ2-1; 10 bases map to TRBD2. The CDR3 sequence is 14 residues long. Germline V gives CDR1 WNHNN, CDR2 SYGVQD (reference sequence). V lost 3 bases and J lost 8; bases outside the gene matches: 4.

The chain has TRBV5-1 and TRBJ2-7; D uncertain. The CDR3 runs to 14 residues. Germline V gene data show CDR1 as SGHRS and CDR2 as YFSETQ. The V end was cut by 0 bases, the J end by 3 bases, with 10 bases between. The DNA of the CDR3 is TGCGCCAGCAGCTTGGGCGGCCCCAACTACGAGCAGTACTTC. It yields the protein CASSLGGPNYEQYF.

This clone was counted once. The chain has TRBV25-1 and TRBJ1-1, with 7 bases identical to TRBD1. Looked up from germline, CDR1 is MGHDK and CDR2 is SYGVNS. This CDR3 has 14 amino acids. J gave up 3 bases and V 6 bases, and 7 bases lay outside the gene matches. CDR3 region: CASRAKGAHTEAFF. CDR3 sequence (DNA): TGTGCCAGCAGGGCCAAGGGGGCTCACACTGAAGCTTTCTTT.

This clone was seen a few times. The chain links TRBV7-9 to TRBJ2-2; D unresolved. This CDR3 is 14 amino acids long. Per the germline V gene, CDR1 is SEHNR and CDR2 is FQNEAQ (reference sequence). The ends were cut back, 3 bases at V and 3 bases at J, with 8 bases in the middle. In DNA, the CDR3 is TGTGCCAGCAGCTTTTGGCAGGACACCGGGGAGCTGTTTTTT. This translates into CASSFWQDTGELFF.

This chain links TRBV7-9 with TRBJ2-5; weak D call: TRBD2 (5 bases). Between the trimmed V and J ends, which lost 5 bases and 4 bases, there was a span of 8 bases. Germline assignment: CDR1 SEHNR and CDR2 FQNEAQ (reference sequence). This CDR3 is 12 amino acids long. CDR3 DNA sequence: TGTGCCAGCAGCCGAGAGGGAGAGACCCAGTACTTC. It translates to CASSREGETQYF.

CDR3 sequence: CAISEGSHVLYEQYF. Here the CDR3 DNA reads TGTGCCATCAGTGAGGGCTCCCACGTTTTGTACGAGCAGTACTTC. The gene calls are TRBV10-3 and TRBJ2-7; D gene ambiguous. The CDR3 length is 15 residues. V gave up 2 bases and J gave up 4 bases, with 15 bases separating them. Germline V gene sequence: CDR1 ENHRY, CDR2 SYGVKD.

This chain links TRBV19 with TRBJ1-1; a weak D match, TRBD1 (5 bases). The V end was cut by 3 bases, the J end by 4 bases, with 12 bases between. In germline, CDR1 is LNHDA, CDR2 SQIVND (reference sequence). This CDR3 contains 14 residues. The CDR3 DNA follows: TGTGCCAGTAGTATCAAGGGGTTTTTCACTGAAGCTTTCTTT. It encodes CASSIKGFFTEAFF.

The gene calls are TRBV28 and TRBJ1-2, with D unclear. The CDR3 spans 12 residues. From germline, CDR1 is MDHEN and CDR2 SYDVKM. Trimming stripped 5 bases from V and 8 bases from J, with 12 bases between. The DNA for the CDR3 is TGTGCCAGCAGTCAACCACACAAGGGCTACACCTTC. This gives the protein CASSQPHKGYTF.

The CDR3 coding sequence is TGTGCCAGCAGTTTAGCGGGTAGGAACAATGAGCAGTTCTTC. Amino acid sequence: CASSLAGRNNEQFF. The chain uses TRBV28 and TRBJ2-1, with TRBD2 as a possible D gene (5 bases). The V and J ends lost 2 bases and 5 bases respectively, with 10 bases between them. The CDR3 is 14 residues long. The germline V gene encodes CDR1 MDHEN and CDR2 SYDVKM.

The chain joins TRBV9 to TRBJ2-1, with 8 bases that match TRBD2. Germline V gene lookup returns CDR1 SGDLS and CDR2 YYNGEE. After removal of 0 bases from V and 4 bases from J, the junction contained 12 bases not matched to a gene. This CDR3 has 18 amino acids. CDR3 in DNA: TGTGCCAGCAGCGTAGGCGATCGAGGAGCGGGGGAGTACAATGAGCAGTTCTTC. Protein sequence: CASSVGDRGAGEYNEQFF. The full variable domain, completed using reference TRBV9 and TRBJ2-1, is DSGVTQTPKHLITATGQRVTLRCSPRSGDLSVYWYQQSLDQGLQFLIQYYNGEERAKGNILERFSAQQFPDLHSELNLSSLELGDSALYFCASSVGDRGAGEYNEQFFGPGTRLTVL.

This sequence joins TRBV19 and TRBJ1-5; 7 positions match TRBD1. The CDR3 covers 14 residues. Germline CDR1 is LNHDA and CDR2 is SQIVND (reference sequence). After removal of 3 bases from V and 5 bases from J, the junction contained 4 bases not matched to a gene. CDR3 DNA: TGTGCCAGTAGTATTGAAGGGGGCCATCAGCCCCAGCATTTT. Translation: CASSIEGGHQPQHF.

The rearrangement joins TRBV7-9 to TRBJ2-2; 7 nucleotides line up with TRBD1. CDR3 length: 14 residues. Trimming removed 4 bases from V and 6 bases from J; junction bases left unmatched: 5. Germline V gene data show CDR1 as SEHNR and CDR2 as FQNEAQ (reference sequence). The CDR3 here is CASSSQGGAGELFF. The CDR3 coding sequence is TGTGCCAGCAGCTCCCAAGGGGGCGCCGGGGAGCTGTTTTTT.

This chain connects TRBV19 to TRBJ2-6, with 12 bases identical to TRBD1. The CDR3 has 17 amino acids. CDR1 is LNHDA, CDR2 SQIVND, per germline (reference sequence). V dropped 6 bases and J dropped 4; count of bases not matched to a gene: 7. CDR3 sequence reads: CASSRGQGASGANVLTF. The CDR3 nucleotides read TGTGCCAGTAGCAGGGGACAGGGGGCGTCGGGGGCCAACGTCCTGACTTTC. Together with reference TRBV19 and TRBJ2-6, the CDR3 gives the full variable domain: DGGITQSPKYLFRKEGQNVTLSCEQNLNHDAMYWYRQDPGQGLRLIYYSQIVNDFQKGDIAEGYSVSREKKESFPLTVTSAQKNPTAFYLCASSRGQGASGANVLTFGAGSRLTVL.

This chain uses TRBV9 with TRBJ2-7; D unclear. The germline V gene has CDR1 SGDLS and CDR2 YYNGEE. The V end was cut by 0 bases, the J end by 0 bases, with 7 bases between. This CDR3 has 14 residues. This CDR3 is CASSVDASSYEQYF. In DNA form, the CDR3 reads TGTGCCAGCAGCGTAGATGCGAGCTCCTACGAGCAGTACTTC.

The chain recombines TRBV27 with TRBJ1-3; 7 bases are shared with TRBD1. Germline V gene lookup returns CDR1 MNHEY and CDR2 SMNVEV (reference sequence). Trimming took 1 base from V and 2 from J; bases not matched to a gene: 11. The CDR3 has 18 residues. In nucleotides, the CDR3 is TGTGCCAGCAGTTTATATCCCCCCGACAGGGCTGCTGGAAACACCATATATTTT. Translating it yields CASSLYPPDRAAGNTIYF.